Following are 20 T cell receptor beta chains from one sample sequenced in a study of blood T cells in healthy people across ages (dated by TCRdb to between 2014 and 2016). Library generation was performed with 5' RACE. The data were produced on an Illumina HiSeq 2500. The second PCR ran for roughly 6 to 11 cycles and used a J-beta primer mix along with a sample-barcoded 5' primer. TCRdb reworked the public reads: Q25 trimming with fastp, MiXCR clone assembly, productive beta chains retained. Rows with one shared CDR3 protein collapse into an entry with the most common genes and DNA. Present in this sample are hundreds of thousands of distinct CDR3 sequences, over 20% of which were seen just once. Roughly 22% of the sample is taken by the ten largest. The specimen was blood. The origin of the receptors is a man between 65 and 85 years old in good health.

The table lists this clonotype with many counts. The V gene is TRBV6-2 or TRBV6-3, the J gene TRBJ2-1; D unresolved. Germline CDR1 reads MNHEY; CDR2 reads SVGEGT. The V end was cut by 2 bases, the J end by 7 bases, with 6 bases between. CDR3 length: 12 amino acids. The CDR3 bases are TGTGCCAGCAGTTACAGGAGTAATGAGCAGTTCTTC. Its translation: CASSYRSNEQFF.

This clonotype was detected many times. The CDR3 nucleotides are TGTGCCAGCAGCTCATACACCGGGGAGCTGTTTTTT. Translating gives CASSSYTGELFF. This rearrangement joins TRBV12-3 or TRBV12-4 to TRBJ2-2, with D unclear. CDR3 length equals 12 residues. V lost 6 bases to trimming and J lost 3 bases, with 5 bases between them.

This clonotype appeared many times. As DNA, the CDR3 is TGCAGTGCTAAACTAGCGGGAGTCAATGAGCAGTTCTTC. Its protein is CSAKLAGVNEQFF. The chain joins TRBV20-1 to TRBJ2-1; 11 nucleotides align to TRBD2. The CDR3 runs to 13 residues. From germline, CDR1 is DFQATT and CDR2 SNEGSKA (reference sequence). The V and J ends lost 4 bases and 6 bases, in that order; junction bases with no gene match: 2.

This chain links TRBV6-6 with TRBJ2-1, with 10 nucleotides matching TRBD2. CDR1 MNHNY and CDR2 SVGAGI come from the germline V gene (reference sequence). V shed 11 bases, J shed 10 bases, and the junction held 11 bases outside the gene matches. This CDR3 spans 13 amino acids. The CDR3 nucleotides read TGTGCCGGAACTAGCGGGGTGTTTAAGGAGCAGTTCTTC. Translating it yields CAGTSGVFKEQFF.

V usage is TRBV29-1 and J usage is TRBJ2-1; possibly TRBD1 for D (6 bases). Deletions cut 6 bases from V and 0 bases from J, with 12 bases between. This CDR3 has 14 amino acids. Germline lookup yields CDR1 SQVTM and CDR2 ANQGSEA. The CDR3 here is CSVRRDNSYNEQFF. The CDR3 DNA reads as TGCAGCGTGAGACGGGACAACTCCTACAATGAGCAGTTCTTC.

This chain links TRBV4-3 with TRBJ2-3, with TRBD2 identical over 9 bases. Germline V gene sequence: CDR1 LGHNA, CDR2 YSLEER. V shed 4 bases and J 0 bases; nucleotides not matched to a gene: 14. The CDR3 is made up of 19 amino acids. The CDR3 DNA sequence: TGCGCCAGCAGCCGGGACATGGGAAATAGCGGGAGTAGCACAGATACGCAGTATTTT. This translates into CASSRDMGNSGSSTDTQYF.

This chain links TRBV6-5 with TRBJ2-5; D is uncertain. The CDR3 has 14 amino acids. CDR1 and CDR2 (germline): MNHEY, SVGAGI. Trimming cost V 0 bases and J 3 bases, with 8 bases left between them. DNA for the CDR3: TGTGCCAGCAGTTACTCGATTGGGAAAGAGACCCAGTACTTC. Encoded protein: CASSYSIGKETQYF.

As to this clonotype: The junction departs from the called germline gene at one end, perhaps through a read error. The chain carries TRBV7-8 and TRBJ2-1; 7 bases match TRBD1. This CDR3 contains 14 residues. CDR1 and CDR2 (germline): SGHVS, FQNEAQ. The CDR3 DNA follows: TGTGCCGGCAGCTTCCAACAGGGGTACAATGAGCAGTTCTTC. This codes for CAGSFQQGYNEQFF.

The J gene is TRBJ1-2, the V gene TRBV19; 9 bases align to TRBD1. CDR1 is LNHDA and CDR2 is SQIVND in the germline V gene (reference sequence). This CDR3 contains 14 residues. The J segment lost 6 bases and the V segment lost 5 bases, leaving 7 bases of the junction unmatched. In nucleotides, the CDR3 is TGTGCCAGTAGTGGCCCCACAGGGGGCGATGGCTACACCTTC. It is translated as CASSGPTGGDGYTF.

The sample holds a few counts of this clonotype. The chain employs TRBV6-2 or TRBV6-3 and TRBJ1-2; D may be TRBD1 (5 bases). Germline lookup yields CDR1 MNHEY and CDR2 SVGEGT. Trimming shortened V by 0 bases and J by 4 bases, and 12 bases separated the two germline ends. The CDR3 consists of 15 residues. Written as DNA, the CDR3 is TGTGCCAGCAGTTACTCGACAGAGACAATCTATGGCTACACCTTC. Its protein is CASSYSTETIYGYTF.

The V call is TRBV4-3, the J call TRBJ2-7; TRBD2 might be the D (8 bases). There are 17 residues in the CDR3. Germline CDR1 reads LGHNA; CDR2 reads YSLEER. Trimming shortened V by 4 bases and J by 1 base, and 20 bases separated the two germline ends. The CDR3 spells CASSPGGAGALSYEQYF. CDR3 DNA: TGCGCCAGCAGCCCAGGGGGAGCGGGAGCCCTTTCCTACGAGCAGTACTTC.

This chain connects TRBV11-3 to TRBJ2-2; 7 nucleotides line up with TRBD2. Per the germline V gene, CDR1 is SGHNT and CDR2 is YENEEA. Germline trimming cut 5 bases from V and 7 bases from J; bases unmatched to any gene: 16. The CDR3 sequence is 17 residues long. The CDR3 spells CASSGMRGAGVGGELFF. The CDR3 DNA follows: TGTGCCAGCAGCGGCATGAGGGGTGCGGGAGTAGGCGGGGAGCTGTTTTTT.

Only a few counts were recorded for this clonotype. The chain carries TRBV5-1 and TRBJ1-2; D is perhaps TRBD1 (5 bases). Trimming shortened V by 2 bases and J by 8 bases, and 22 bases separated the two germline ends. The CDR3 runs 16 residues. Germline CDR1 reads SGHRS; CDR2 reads YFSETQ. The CDR3: CASSFTSGTVSGGYTF. CDR3 nucleotides: TGCGCCAGCAGCTTTACGTCGGGGACCGTTTCAGGGGGCTACACCTTC.

The chain employs TRBV2 and TRBJ2-3; D possibly corresponds to TRBD2 (6 bases). The CDR3 sequence is 14 residues long. The germline V gene has CDR1 SNHLY and CDR2 FYNNEI. Trimming cost V 6 bases and J 8 bases, with 18 bases left between them. The CDR3 is CASSLDYKDGTQYF. For the CDR3, the DNA is TGTGCCAGCAGCCTGGACTATAAAGATGGTACGCAGTATTTT.

This clonotype was recorded a few times. The chain employs TRBV5-1 and TRBJ2-3; D unresolved. CDR1 is SGHRS and CDR2 is YFSETQ in the germline V gene. With 1 base removed from V and 0 bases from J, the gap between germline ends came to 9 bases. The CDR3 totals 15 residues. Here the CDR3 reads CASSLTVVSTDTQYF. The CDR3 region has the DNA TGCGCCAGCAGCTTGACAGTGGTTAGCACAGATACGCAGTATTTT.

This clonotype was found a few times. The rearrangement joins TRBV6-6 to TRBJ1-1, with 7 positions matching TRBD1. Germline CDR1 is MNHNY and CDR2 is SVGAGI (reference sequence). Losses at the gene ends were 7 bases for V and 1 base for J; bases not matched to a gene: 3. There are 13 residues in the CDR3. DNA of the CDR3: TGTGCCAGCATGGGGACAGCGAACACTGAAGCTTTCTTT. Translated, it gives CASMGTANTEAFF.

The rearrangement uses TRBV20-1 and TRBJ2-5; 10 bases align to TRBD2. V shed 5 bases and J 2 bases; nucleotides not matched to a gene: 5. The germline V gene encodes CDR1 DFQATT and CDR2 SNEGSKA (reference sequence). This CDR3 has 14 residues. The CDR3 sequence: CSAAGLAVQETQYF. The CDR3 region has the DNA TGCAGTGCTGCCGGACTAGCGGTACAAGAGACCCAGTACTTC.

This chain uses TRBV28 with TRBJ2-2, with D perhaps being TRBD1 or TRBD2 (5 bases each). The CDR3 consists of 13 residues. Germline V gives CDR1 MDHEN, CDR2 SYDVKM. V lost 6 bases, J lost 6 bases, and 11 bases lay in between. Here the CDR3 DNA reads TGTGCCAGCAGAAGGGGACGTTCCGGGGAGCTGTTTTTT. Translated: CASRRGRSGELFF. The full variable domain, with the rest looked up from reference TRBV28 and TRBJ2-2, is DVKVTQSSRYLVKRTGEKVFLECVQDMDHENMFWYRQDPGLGLRLIYFSYDVKMKEKGDIPEGYSVSREKKERFSLILESASTNQTSMYLCASRRGRSGELFFGEGSRLTVL.

The chain combines TRBV20-1 with TRBJ2-7; D possibly matches TRBD1 or TRBD2 (5 bases each). Trimming cost V 6 bases and J 9 bases, with 15 bases left between them. The CDR3 has 11 residues. Per the germline V gene, CDR1 is DFQATT and CDR2 is SNEGSKA (reference sequence). The CDR3 protein is CSAPGPGGQYV. The CDR3 region has the DNA TGCAGTGCCCCGGGACCAGGTGGGCAGTACGTC.

Only a few counts were recorded for this clonotype. This chain links TRBV28 with TRBJ2-1; D tentatively fits TRBD1 or TRBD2 (5 bases each). Germline V gives CDR1 MDHEN, CDR2 SYDVKM. The V end was cut by 6 bases, the J end by 4 bases, with 22 bases between. CDR3 length: 17 amino acids. The CDR3 is CASRTDNRTRIYNEQFF. The DNA for the CDR3 is TGTGCCAGCAGAACCGACAACAGGACTCGAATATACAATGAGCAGTTCTTC.